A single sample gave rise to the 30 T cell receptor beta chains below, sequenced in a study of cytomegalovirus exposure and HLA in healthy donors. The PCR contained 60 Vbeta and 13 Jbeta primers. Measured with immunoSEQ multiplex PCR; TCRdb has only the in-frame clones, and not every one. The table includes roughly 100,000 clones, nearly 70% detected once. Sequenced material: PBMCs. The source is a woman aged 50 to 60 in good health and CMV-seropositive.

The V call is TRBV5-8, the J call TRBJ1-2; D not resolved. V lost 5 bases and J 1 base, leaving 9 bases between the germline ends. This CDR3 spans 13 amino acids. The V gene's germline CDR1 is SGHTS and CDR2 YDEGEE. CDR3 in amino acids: CASRIRVNYGYTF. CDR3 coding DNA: TGTGCCAGCAGAATCCGGGTTAACTATGGCTACACCTTC.

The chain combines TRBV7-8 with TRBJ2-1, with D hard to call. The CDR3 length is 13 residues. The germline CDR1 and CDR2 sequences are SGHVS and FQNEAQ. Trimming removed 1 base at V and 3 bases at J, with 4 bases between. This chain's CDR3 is CASSLGHYNEQFF. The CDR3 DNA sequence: TGTGCCAGCAGCTTAGGGCACTACAATGAGCAGTTCTTC.

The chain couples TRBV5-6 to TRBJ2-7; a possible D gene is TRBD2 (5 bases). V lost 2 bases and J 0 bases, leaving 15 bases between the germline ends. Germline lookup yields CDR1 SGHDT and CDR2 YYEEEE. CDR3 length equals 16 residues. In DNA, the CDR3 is TGTGCCAGCAGCTTTCCAGCGGCCCCCCGCTCCTACGAGCAGTACTTC. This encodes CASSFPAAPRSYEQYF.

CDR3 residues: CASREGSHRTDTQYF. The DNA of the CDR3 is TGTGCCAGCAGGGAGGGTTCCCATCGCACAGATACGCAGTATTTT. The V call is TRBV28, the J call TRBJ2-3; a weak D match, TRBD2 (6 bases). Germline values: CDR1 MDHEN, CDR2 SYDVKM. The CDR3 totals 15 residues. The germline V and J ends were trimmed by 6 bases and 1 base, with 14 bases remaining between them.

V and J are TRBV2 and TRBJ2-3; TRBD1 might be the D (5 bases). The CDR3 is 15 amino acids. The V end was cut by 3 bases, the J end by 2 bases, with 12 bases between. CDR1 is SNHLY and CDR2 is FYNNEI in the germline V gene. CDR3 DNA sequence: TGTGCCAGCAGTGACCGGCAGGGATTCACAGATACGCAGTATTTT. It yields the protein CASSDRQGFTDTQYF.

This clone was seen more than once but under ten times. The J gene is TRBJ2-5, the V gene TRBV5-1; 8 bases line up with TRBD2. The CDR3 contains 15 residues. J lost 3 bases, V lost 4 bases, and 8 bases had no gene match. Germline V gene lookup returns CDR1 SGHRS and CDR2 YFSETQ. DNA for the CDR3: TGCGCCAGCAGCCTAACCGGGACTAGGGAAGAGACCCAGTACTTC. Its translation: CASSLTGTREETQYF.

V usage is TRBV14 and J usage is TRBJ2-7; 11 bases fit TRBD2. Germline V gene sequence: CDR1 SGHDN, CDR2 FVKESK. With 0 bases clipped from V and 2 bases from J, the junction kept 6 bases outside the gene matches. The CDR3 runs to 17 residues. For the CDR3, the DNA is TGTGCCAGCAGCCAAGATCCTAGCGGGAGGCTCACCTACGAGCAGTACTTC. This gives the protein CASSQDPSGRLTYEQYF.

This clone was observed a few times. CDR3 DNA sequence: TGTGCCAGCAGGCCCTTCACCAGGGACTATGGCTACACCTTC. It codes for CASRPFTRDYGYTF. The V call is TRBV2, the J call TRBJ1-2, with a possible D match to TRBD1 (5 bases). CDR1 SNHLY and CDR2 FYNNEI come from the germline V gene. The V and J ends lost 6 bases and 3 bases respectively, with 14 bases between them. The CDR3 spans 14 residues.

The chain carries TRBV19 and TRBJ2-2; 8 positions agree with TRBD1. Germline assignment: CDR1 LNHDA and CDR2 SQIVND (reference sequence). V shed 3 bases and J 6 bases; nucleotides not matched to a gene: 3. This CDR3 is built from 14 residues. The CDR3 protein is CASSMAGGPGELFF. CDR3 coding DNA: TGTGCCAGTAGTATGGCAGGGGGCCCCGGGGAGCTGTTTTTT.

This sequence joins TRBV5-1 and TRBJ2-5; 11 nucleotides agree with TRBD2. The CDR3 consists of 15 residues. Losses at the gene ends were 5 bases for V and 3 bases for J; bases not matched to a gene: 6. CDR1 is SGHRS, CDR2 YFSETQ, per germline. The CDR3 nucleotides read TGCGCCAGCAGAATCCTAGCGGGAGGCGAAGAGACCCAGTACTTC. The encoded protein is CASRILAGGEETQYF.

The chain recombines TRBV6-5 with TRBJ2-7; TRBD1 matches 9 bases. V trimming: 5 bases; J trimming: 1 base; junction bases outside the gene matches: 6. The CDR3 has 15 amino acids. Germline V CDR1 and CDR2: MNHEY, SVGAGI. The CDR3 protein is CASSRGQGRSYEQYF. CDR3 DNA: TGTGCCAGCAGTCGGGGACAGGGTCGATCCTACGAGCAGTACTTC.

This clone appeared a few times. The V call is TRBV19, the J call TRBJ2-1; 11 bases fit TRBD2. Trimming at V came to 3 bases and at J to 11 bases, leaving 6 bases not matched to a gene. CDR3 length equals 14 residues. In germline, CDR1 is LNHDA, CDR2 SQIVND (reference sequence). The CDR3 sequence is CASSISLAGGQQFF. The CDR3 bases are TGTGCCAGTAGTATTTCTCTAGCGGGAGGCCAGCAGTTCTTC.

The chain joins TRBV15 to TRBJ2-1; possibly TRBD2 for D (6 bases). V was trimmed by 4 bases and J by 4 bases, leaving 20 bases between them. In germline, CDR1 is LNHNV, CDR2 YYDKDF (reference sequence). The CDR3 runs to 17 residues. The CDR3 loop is CATSKWAGTLRYNEQFF. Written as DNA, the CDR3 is TGTGCCACCAGCAAGTGGGCGGGGACCTTGCGGTACAATGAGCAGTTCTTC.

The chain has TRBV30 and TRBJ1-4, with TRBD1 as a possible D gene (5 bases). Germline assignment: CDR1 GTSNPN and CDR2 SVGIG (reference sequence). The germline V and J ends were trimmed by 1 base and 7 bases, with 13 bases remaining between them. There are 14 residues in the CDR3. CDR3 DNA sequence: TGTGCCTGGAGTGGGGGGGAAGGAGTTGAAAAACTGTTTTTT. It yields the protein CAWSGGEGVEKLFF.

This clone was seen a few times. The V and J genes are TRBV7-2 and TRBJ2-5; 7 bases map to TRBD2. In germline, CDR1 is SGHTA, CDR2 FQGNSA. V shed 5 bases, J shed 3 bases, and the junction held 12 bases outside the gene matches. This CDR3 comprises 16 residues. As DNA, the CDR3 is TGTGCCAGCAGCGATACCGGGACTATCATAAAAGAGACCCAGTACTTC. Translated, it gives CASSDTGTIIKETQYF.

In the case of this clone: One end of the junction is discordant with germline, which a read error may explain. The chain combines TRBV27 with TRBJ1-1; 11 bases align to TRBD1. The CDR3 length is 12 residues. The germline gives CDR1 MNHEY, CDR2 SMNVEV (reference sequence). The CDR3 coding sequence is TGTGCCAGCGGTTCCCAGGACAGGGGGCGAATCTTT. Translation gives CASGSQDRGRIF.

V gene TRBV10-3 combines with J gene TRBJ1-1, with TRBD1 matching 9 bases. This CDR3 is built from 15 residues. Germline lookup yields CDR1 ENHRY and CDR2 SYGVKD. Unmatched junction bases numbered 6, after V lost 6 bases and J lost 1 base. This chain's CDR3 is CAIRQGARGNTEAFF. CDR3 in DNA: TGTGCCATCAGACAGGGGGCGCGGGGGAACACTGAAGCTTTCTTT.

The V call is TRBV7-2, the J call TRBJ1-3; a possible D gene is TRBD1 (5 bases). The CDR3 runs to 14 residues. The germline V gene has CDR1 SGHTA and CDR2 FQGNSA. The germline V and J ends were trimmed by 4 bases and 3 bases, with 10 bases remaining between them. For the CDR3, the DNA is TGTGCCAGCAGCTCGGGGGGGTTTGGAAACACCATATATTTT. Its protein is CASSSGGFGNTIYF.

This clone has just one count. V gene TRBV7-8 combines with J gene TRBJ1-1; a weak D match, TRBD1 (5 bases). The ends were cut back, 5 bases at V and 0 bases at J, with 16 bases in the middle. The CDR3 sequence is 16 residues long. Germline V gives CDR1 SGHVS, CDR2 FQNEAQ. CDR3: CASSRSLDTLNTEAFF. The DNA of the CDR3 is TGTGCCAGCAGCCGATCTCTGGACACTCTGAACACTGAAGCTTTCTTT.

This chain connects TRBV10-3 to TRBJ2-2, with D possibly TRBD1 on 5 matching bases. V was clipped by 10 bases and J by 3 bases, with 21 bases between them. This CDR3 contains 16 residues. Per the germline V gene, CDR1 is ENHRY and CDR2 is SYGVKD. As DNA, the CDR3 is TGTGCCACCCAATACCCGACAGCAGCACACACCGGGGAGCTGTTTTTT. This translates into CATQYPTAAHTGELFF.

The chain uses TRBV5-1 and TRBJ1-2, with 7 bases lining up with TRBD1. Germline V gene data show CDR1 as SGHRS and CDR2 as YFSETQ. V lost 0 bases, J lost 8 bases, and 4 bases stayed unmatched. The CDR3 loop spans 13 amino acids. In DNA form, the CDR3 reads TGCGCCAGCAGCTTGGCAGGGGGAACGGGCTACACCTTC. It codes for CASSLAGGTGYTF. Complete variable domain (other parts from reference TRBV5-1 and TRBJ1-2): KAGVTQTPRYLIKTRGQQVTLSCSPISGHRSVSWYQQTPGQGLQFLFEYFSETQRNKGNFPGRFSGRQFSNSRSEMNVSTLELGDSALYLCASSLAGGTGYTFGSGTRLTVV.

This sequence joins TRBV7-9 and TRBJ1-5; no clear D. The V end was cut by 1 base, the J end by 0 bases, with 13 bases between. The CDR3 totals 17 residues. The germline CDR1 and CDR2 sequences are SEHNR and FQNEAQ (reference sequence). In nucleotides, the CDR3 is TGTGCCAGCAGCTTAGATTCTGGCGGTCGTAGCAATCAGCCCCAGCATTTT. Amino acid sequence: CASSLDSGGRSNQPQHF.

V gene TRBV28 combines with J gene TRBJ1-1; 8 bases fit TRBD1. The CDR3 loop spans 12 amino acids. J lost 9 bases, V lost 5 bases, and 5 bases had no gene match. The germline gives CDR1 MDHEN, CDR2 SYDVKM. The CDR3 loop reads CASSDRTGKAFF. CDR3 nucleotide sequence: TGTGCCAGCAGTGACCGGACAGGGAAAGCTTTCTTT.

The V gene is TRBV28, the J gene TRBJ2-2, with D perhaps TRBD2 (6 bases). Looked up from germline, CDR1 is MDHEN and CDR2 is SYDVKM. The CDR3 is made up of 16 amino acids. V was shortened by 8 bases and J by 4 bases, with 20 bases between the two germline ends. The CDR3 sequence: CASSMARDVSTGELFF. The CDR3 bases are TGTGCCAGCTCGATGGCGCGGGATGTGAGCACCGGGGAGCTGTTTTTT. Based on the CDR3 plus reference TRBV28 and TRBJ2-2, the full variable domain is DVKVTQSSRYLVKRTGEKVFLECVQDMDHENMFWYRQDPGLGLRLIYFSYDVKMKEKGDIPEGYSVSREKKERFSLILESASTNQTSMYLCASSMARDVSTGELFFGEGSRLTVL.

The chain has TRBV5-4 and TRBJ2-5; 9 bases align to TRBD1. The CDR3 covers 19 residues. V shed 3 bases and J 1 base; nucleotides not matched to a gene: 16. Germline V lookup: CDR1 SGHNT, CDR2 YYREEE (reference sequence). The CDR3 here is CASSSPNTGGASLQETQYF. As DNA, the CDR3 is TGTGCCAGCAGCTCACCGAATACAGGGGGCGCATCACTCCAAGAGACCCAGTACTTC.

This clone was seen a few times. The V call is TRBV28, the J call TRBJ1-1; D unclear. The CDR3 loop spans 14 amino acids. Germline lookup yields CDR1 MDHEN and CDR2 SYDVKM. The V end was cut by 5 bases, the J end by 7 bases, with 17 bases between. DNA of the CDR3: TGTGCCAGCAGTAGCCCGCCCCGGTCCCTTGAAGCTTTCTTT. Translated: CASSSPPRSLEAFF.

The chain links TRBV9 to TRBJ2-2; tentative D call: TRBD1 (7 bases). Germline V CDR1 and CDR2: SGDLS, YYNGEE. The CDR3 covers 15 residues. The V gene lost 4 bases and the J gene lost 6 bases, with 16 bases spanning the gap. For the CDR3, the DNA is TGTGCCAGCAGCCTTCGACAGGGCGGGGCCGGGGAGCTGTTTTTT. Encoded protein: CASSLRQGGAGELFF.

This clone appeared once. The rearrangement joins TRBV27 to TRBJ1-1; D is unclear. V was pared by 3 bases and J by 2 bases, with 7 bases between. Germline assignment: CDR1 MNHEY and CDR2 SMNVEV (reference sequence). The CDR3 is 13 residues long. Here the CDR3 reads CASSLGRNTEAFF. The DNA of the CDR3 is TGTGCCAGCAGTTTGGGCCGCAACACTGAAGCTTTCTTT.

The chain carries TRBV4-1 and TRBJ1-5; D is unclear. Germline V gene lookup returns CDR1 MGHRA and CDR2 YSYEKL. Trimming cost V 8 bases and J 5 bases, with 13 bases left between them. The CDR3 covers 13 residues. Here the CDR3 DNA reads TGCGCCAGCGGGTCGGCAGCGGATCAGCCCCAGCATTTT. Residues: CASGSAADQPQHF.

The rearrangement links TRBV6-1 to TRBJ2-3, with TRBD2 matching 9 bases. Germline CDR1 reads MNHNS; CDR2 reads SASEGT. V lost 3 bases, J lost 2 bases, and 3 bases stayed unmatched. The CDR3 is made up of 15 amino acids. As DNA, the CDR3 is TGTGCCAGCAGTGATAGCGGGGGAAACACAGATACGCAGTATTTT. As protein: CASSDSGGNTDTQYF.